These 17 T cell receptor beta chains originate from one sample sequenced in a study of blood T cell repertoires in COVID-19. Sequenced by immunoSEQ multiplex PCR; TCRdb stores in-frame clones only, minus some. The table records tens of thousands of clones, 65% to 85% of them present only once. Sequencing was done on a sample of peripheral blood. Source of these receptors: a man aged 65 to 85 with COVID-19, enrolled during active disease.

This clone has a single count. This chain links TRBV24-1 with TRBJ2-1, with TRBD2 matching 10 bases. The trim removed 1 base at V and 7 bases at J, leaving 0 bases unmatched. The CDR3 runs to 14 residues. Germline CDR1 KGHDR, CDR2 SFDVKD. Here the CDR3 reads CATSDLLAGNEQFF. As DNA, the CDR3 is TGTGCCACCAGTGATTTACTAGCGGGAAATGAGCAGTTCTTC.

The rearrangement uses TRBV4-1 and TRBJ1-5; perhaps TRBD1 as D (5 bases). The CDR3 consists of 16 residues. V was cut by 4 bases and J by 2 bases, with 15 bases left in between. Germline V gene lookup returns CDR1 MGHRA and CDR2 YSYEKL. In DNA form, the CDR3 reads TGCGCCAGCAGCCTGGGGGGGGGATACGGCAATCAGCCCCAGCATTTT. It codes for CASSLGGGYGNQPQHF.

The CDR3 coding sequence is TGTGCCAGCAGCTTTCGGTGGGGCCTCCAAGAGACCCAGTACTTC. The encoded protein is CASSFRWGLQETQYF. The chain joins TRBV7-2 to TRBJ2-5; D might be TRBD1 (5 bases). With 3 bases removed from V and 1 base from J, the gap between germline ends came to 12 bases. The germline V gene has CDR1 SGHTA and CDR2 FQGNSA. CDR3 size: 15 residues.

The V and J genes are TRBV9 and TRBJ1-2; no definite D call. The CDR3 runs 12 residues. CDR1 SGDLS and CDR2 YYNGEE come from the germline V gene. The ends were cut back, 3 bases at V and 8 bases at J, with 11 bases in the middle. CDR3 bases: TGTGCCAGCAGCGCTGGGGAGGGCGGCTACACCTTC. The encoded protein is CASSAGEGGYTF.

The chain has TRBV28 and TRBJ2-7, with 10 positions matching TRBD2. Germline-derived CDR1 and CDR2 are MDHEN and SYDVKM. J was trimmed by 6 bases and V by 6 bases; bases with no gene match: 14. CDR3 size: 16 residues. CDR3 protein: CASSPVPSGSSGEQYF. Here the CDR3 DNA reads TGTGCCAGCAGCCCCGTCCCTAGCGGGAGTTCCGGCGAGCAGTACTTC.

This clone was detected only once. V is TRBV2 and J is TRBJ2-7; D may be TRBD2 (6 bases). The CDR3 has 14 residues. The V end was cut by 6 bases, the J end by 2 bases, with 14 bases between. Per the germline V gene, CDR1 is SNHLY and CDR2 is FYNNEI. The CDR3 is CASSLGLMTYEQYF. The CDR3 DNA reads as TGTGCCAGCAGCCTGGGACTGATGACCTACGAGCAGTACTTC.

This clone was found a few times. This chain links TRBV19 with TRBJ1-4, with D maybe TRBD1 (6 bases). The germline V gene encodes CDR1 LNHDA and CDR2 SQIVND (reference sequence). The CDR3 spans 16 residues. V lost 7 bases and J lost 7, with 22 bases in between. The CDR3 sequence is CASNANRTVGFEKLFF. The CDR3 DNA reads TGTGCCAGTAATGCCAACCGGACAGTCGGTTTTGAAAAACTGTTTTTT.

V gene TRBV7-2 combines with J gene TRBJ1-2; 7 bases match TRBD1. Germline values: CDR1 SGHTA, CDR2 FQGNSA. The CDR3 is made up of 14 amino acids. V shed 1 base and J 7 bases; nucleotides not matched to a gene: 6. CDR3 coding DNA: TGTGCCAGCAGCTTAGTTGAGGGGGCGGGTGGCTACACCTTC. This encodes CASSLVEGAGGYTF. The full variable domain, its missing parts supplied by reference TRBV7-2 and TRBJ1-2, is GAGVSQSPSNKVTEKGKDVELRCDPISGHTALYWYRQSLGQGLEFLIYFQGNSAPDKSGLPSDRFSAERTGGSVSTLTIQRTQQEDSAVYLCASSLVEGAGGYTFGSGTRLTVV.

This chain connects TRBV4-2 to TRBJ2-1, with 8 bases matching TRBD2. J gave up 10 bases and V 0 bases, and 14 bases lay outside the gene matches. CDR3 length equals 17 residues. The V gene's germline CDR1 is LGHNA and CDR2 YNFKEQ. The CDR3 is CASSQDLASGRGMEQFF. For the CDR3, the DNA is TGTGCCAGCAGCCAAGATTTGGCTAGCGGGCGGGGGATGGAGCAGTTCTTC.

The sample holds a few counts of this clone. J is TRBJ1-4 and V is TRBV18, with 9 bases matching TRBD1. From germline, CDR1 is KGHSH and CDR2 LQKENI. V was clipped by 5 bases and J by 7 bases; unmatched bases: 5. This CDR3 has 14 amino acids. The CDR3: CASSATGGSEKLFF. In nucleotides, the CDR3 is TGTGCCAGCTCAGCGACAGGGGGTAGTGAAAAACTGTTTTTT.

The gene calls are TRBV19 and TRBJ1-5; D is ambiguous. Trimming took 5 bases from V and 6 from J, leaving 23 bases between them. Germline V gives CDR1 LNHDA, CDR2 SQIVND (reference sequence). CDR3 size: 17 residues. CDR3 residues: CASSPPRGLLGSQPQHF. The CDR3 DNA reads TGTGCCAGTAGTCCTCCCCGCGGACTCCTAGGCAGTCAGCCCCAGCATTTT.

This clone is classed as medium-sized (0.01 to 0.1%). V usage is TRBV18 and J usage is TRBJ2-1; D might be TRBD2 (6 bases). Germline CDR1 is KGHSH and CDR2 is LQKENI. The CDR3 length is 15 residues. V was cut by 6 bases and J by 3 bases, with 15 bases left in between. The CDR3 is CASSEDGTLYNEQFF. CDR3 bases: TGTGCCAGCTCTGAAGACGGGACTCTCTACAATGAGCAGTTCTTC.

J is TRBJ2-2 and V is TRBV13; 14 nucleotides agree with TRBD2. V was clipped by 5 bases and J by 1 base; unmatched bases: 9. The CDR3 consists of 19 residues. CDR1 and CDR2 (germline): PRHDT, FYEKMQ (reference sequence). The CDR3 region is CASSQGTSGGELNTGELFF. CDR3 nucleotide sequence: TGTGCCAGCAGCCAAGGGACTAGCGGGGGTGAATTGAACACCGGGGAGCTGTTTTTT.

V usage is TRBV28 and J usage is TRBJ2-5; 8 bases fit TRBD1. The CDR3 runs to 15 residues. V shed 6 bases and J 5 bases; nucleotides not matched to a gene: 11. CDR1 is MDHEN, CDR2 SYDVKM, per germline. Here the CDR3 DNA reads TGTGCCAGCAGCCGACGGACAGGGTATTCGGAGACCCAGTACTTC. Encoded protein: CASSRRTGYSETQYF.

This clone has only a few counts. The chain couples TRBV6-1 to TRBJ1-6; possible D gene TRBD1, 6 bases. This CDR3 has 15 residues. V was trimmed by 3 bases and J by 0 bases, leaving 6 bases between them. The germline V gene encodes CDR1 MNHNS and CDR2 SASEGT. This CDR3 is CASSEDSSYNSPLHF. In nucleotides, the CDR3 is TGTGCCAGCAGTGAGGACAGCTCCTATAATTCACCCCTCCACTTT.

This clone was seen only a few times. The chain links TRBV29-1 to TRBJ1-2, with TRBD1 matching over 7 bases. Germline assignment: CDR1 SQVTM and CDR2 ANQGSEA. The CDR3 sequence is 12 residues long. V was pared by 7 bases and J by 7 bases, with 9 bases of the junction left unmatched. CDR3 sequence reads: CSGNQGDSGYTF. In nucleotides, the CDR3 is TGCAGCGGCAACCAGGGGGATAGTGGCTACACCTTC.

The gene calls are TRBV9 and TRBJ1-3, with 8 bases fitting TRBD1. V was clipped by 0 bases and J by 4 bases; unmatched bases: 6. Germline loops: CDR1 SGDLS, CDR2 YYNGEE. The CDR3 spans 16 residues. The chain's CDR3 is CASSVVGQGAGNTIYF. The CDR3 DNA follows: TGTGCCAGCAGCGTAGTCGGTCAGGGGGCGGGAAACACCATATATTTT.